This T cell receptor (beta chain) was sequenced for a study of cytomegalovirus exposure and HLA in healthy donors. At the level of the study: Clustering assigned 81% of the approximately 400 genotyped donors to the Caucasian-associated ancestry cluster.

Germline CDR1 MNHNS, CDR2 SASEGT. Trimming took off 10 bases at V and 4 bases at J, with 14 bases between the two ends. The CDR3 contains 14 residues. Points on this clone: The antigen is not known.

The study's findings and limits: The study listed 164 cytomegalovirus-associated TCR beta chains. According to a later analysis, most TCR beta chains associated with CMV appeared HLA-restricted. Analysis was performed later, and it showed HLA-associated TCR beta chains to be more clonally expanded than equally common others.

This PCR relied on a set of 60 Vbeta primers and 13 Jbeta primers. Only in-frame clones appear in the TCRdb table, and some are missing; sequencing was by immunoSEQ multiplex PCR. The data contain approximately 81,000 clones, about 81% of them singletons. The chain employs TRBV6-1 and TRBJ2-6; the D gene is possibly TRBD2 (5 bases). The sequence derives from a woman between 50 and 59 years old in good health and CMV-seronegative. Material for sequencing was PBMCs. CDR3 protein: CATKRDLGANVLTF. The CDR3 DNA is TGTGCCACCAAACGGGATTTGGGGGCCAACGTCCTGACTTTC.